Listed here are 13 T cell receptor beta chains from one sample, sequenced in a study of blood T cell repertoires in COVID-19. The protocol was immunoSEQ multiplex PCR, while the TCRdb copy is restricted to in-frame clones and leaves out a portion. This sample yields approximately 230,000 clones, of which around four fifths are seen a single time; 15% to 20% belongs to the top ten. Sequences were obtained from peripheral blood. The origin of the receptors is a man younger than 40 with active or convalescent COVID-19.

This sequence joins TRBV7-2 and TRBJ1-5; 12 bases agree with TRBD1. V lost 6 bases to trimming and J lost 1 base; unmatched junction nucleotides: 13. The CDR3 is 19 amino acids. The germline CDR1 and CDR2 sequences are SGHTA and FQGNSA. The chain's CDR3 is CASSPAGGQGARSNQPQHF. The CDR3, as DNA: TGTGCCAGCAGTCCTGCGGGGGGACAGGGGGCGAGGAGCAATCAGCCCCAGCATTTT. Full variable domain (missing parts from reference TRBV7-2 and TRBJ1-5): GAGVSQSPSNKVTEKGKDVELRCDPISGHTALYWYRQSLGQGLEFLIYFQGNSAPDKSGLPSDRFSAERTGGSVSTLTIQRTQQEDSAVYLCASSPAGGQGARSNQPQHFGDGTRLSIL.

This chain connects TRBV30 to TRBJ1-5, with 7 bases aligning to TRBD1. Losses at the gene ends were 0 bases for V and 6 bases for J; bases not matched to a gene: 2. CDR3 length equals 13 residues. Germline CDR1 is GTSNPN and CDR2 is SVGIG (reference sequence). This chain's CDR3 is CAWSVQGSQPQHF. The CDR3 nucleotides are TGTGCCTGGAGTGTACAGGGGAGTCAGCCCCAGCATTTT.

J is TRBJ2-5 and V is TRBV12-3 or TRBV12-4; D is undetermined. Trimming took 5 bases from V and 4 from J, leaving 11 bases between them. The CDR3 covers 13 residues. This CDR3 is CASSRYTPETQYF. The CDR3 DNA is TGTGCCAGCAGTCGATACACGCCAGAGACCCAGTACTTC.

The rearrangement joins TRBV10-2 to TRBJ1-1; 10 nucleotides match TRBD1. Germline assignment: CDR1 WSHSY and CDR2 SAAADI. CDR3 length: 18 amino acids. The V and J ends lost 6 bases and 0 bases, in that order; junction bases with no gene match: 13. CDR3 sequence (DNA): TGCGCCAGCAGAGACCACGGGACAGGGGCTTTCCTGAACACTGAAGCTTTCTTT. This sequence encodes CASRDHGTGAFLNTEAFF.

V usage is TRBV2 and J usage is TRBJ2-7, with D tentatively TRBD2 (6 bases). The CDR3 is made up of 12 amino acids. The V gene's germline CDR1 is SNHLY and CDR2 FYNNEI. The ends were cut back, 2 bases at V and 11 bases at J, with 13 bases in the middle. CDR3 amino acids: CASSESRSGEYF. CDR3 DNA: TGTGCCAGCAGTGAATCTAGGTCGGGAGAGTACTTC. Variable domain in full (rest from reference TRBV2 and TRBJ2-7): EPEVTQTPSHQVTQMGQEVILRCVPISNHLYFYWYRQILGQKVEFLVSFYNNEISEKSEIFDDQFSVERPDGSNFTLKIRSTKLEDSAMYFCASSESRSGEYFGPGTRLTVT.

This clone was counted only a few times. V usage is TRBV30 and J usage is TRBJ2-7; D gene uncertain. CDR3 length: 11 amino acids. The V and J ends lost 2 bases and 4 bases respectively, with 6 bases between them. Per the germline V gene, CDR1 is GTSNPN and CDR2 is SVGIG (reference sequence). CDR3 amino acids: CAWSRLYEQYF. CDR3 DNA: TGTGCCTGGAGTCGTCTATACGAGCAGTACTTC.

The rearrangement uses TRBV5-1 and TRBJ2-5; 7 nucleotides line up with TRBD1. Looked up from germline, CDR1 is SGHRS and CDR2 is YFSETQ. V shed 1 base, J shed 5 bases, and the junction held 8 bases outside the gene matches. CDR3 length: 15 amino acids. The DNA for the CDR3 is TGCGCCAGCAGCTTGTCGCAGGGACAGCTTGAGACCCAGTACTTC. Protein sequence: CASSLSQGQLETQYF.

This clone has only a few counts. The chain recombines TRBV30 with TRBJ1-1; D possibly corresponds to TRBD1 (5 bases). Per germline, CDR1 GTSNPN and CDR2 SVGIG (reference sequence). The V gene lost 8 bases and the J gene lost 0 bases, with 13 bases spanning the gap. This CDR3 has 13 amino acids. The CDR3 DNA reads as TGTGCCGGTCAGGCAGGGATGAACACTGAAGCTTTCTTT. As protein: CAGQAGMNTEAFF.

The V gene is TRBV5-4, the J gene TRBJ2-5; 7 nucleotides match TRBD2. V shed 0 bases and J 2 bases; nucleotides not matched to a gene: 1. This CDR3 is built from 14 residues. The germline V gene has CDR1 SGHNT and CDR2 YYREEE (reference sequence). Here the CDR3 reads CASSLASGQETQYF. The CDR3, as DNA: TGTGCCAGCAGCTTGGCTAGCGGTCAAGAGACCCAGTACTTC.

This clone was detected only a few times. The V call is TRBV24-1, the J call TRBJ2-7; a possible D gene is TRBD1 (5 bases). Germline V gene sequence: CDR1 KGHDR, CDR2 SFDVKD. V was cut by 4 bases and J by 4 bases, with 16 bases left in between. This CDR3 has 15 residues. CDR3 bases: TGTGCCACCAGTGACCCAAGGACATCAGAATACGAGCAGTACTTC. Translation: CATSDPRTSEYEQYF.

The rearrangement uses TRBV10-1 and TRBJ1-1; D unclear. The V and J ends lost 6 bases and 5 bases respectively, with 13 bases between them. The CDR3 runs to 13 residues. Germline CDR1 is WNHNN and CDR2 is SYGVQD (reference sequence). CDR3 loop: CASSPYRGTEAFF. DNA of the CDR3: TGCGCCAGCAGCCCATACAGAGGGACTGAAGCTTTCTTT.

The rearrangement joins TRBV27 to TRBJ2-1, with TRBD2 identical over 10 bases. CDR1 and CDR2 from the germline V gene are MNHEY and SMNVEV (reference sequence). CDR3 length equals 16 residues. Trimming removed 7 bases from V and 2 bases from J; junction bases left unmatched: 8. The CDR3 DNA reads TGTGCCAGCATCCTCAGCGGGGGGGGAGCCTACAATGAGCAGTTCTTC. Translated: CASILSGGGAYNEQFF.

This clone was detected a few times. CDR3 nucleotide sequence: TGTGCCAGTAGTCCGCAGAATAATCAGCCCCAGCATTTT. Protein sequence: CASSPQNNQPQHF. This chain links TRBV19 with TRBJ1-5; D ambiguous. Per the germline V gene, CDR1 is LNHDA and CDR2 is SQIVND (reference sequence). The CDR3 has 13 residues. Trimming shortened V by 5 bases and J by 4 bases, and 9 bases separated the two germline ends.